The 7 T cell receptor beta chains in this list originate from one sample, sequenced in a study of T cells after posttransplantation cyclophosphamide. TCRdb's table, derived via immunoSEQ multiplex PCR, lists solely in-frame clones and lacks some. The sample lists tens of thousands of clones, 90% to 95% occurring once. The source material was PBMCs. The origin of the receptors is a woman aged 30 to 39 in good health and a related stem cell transplant donor.

This sequence joins TRBV5-1 and TRBJ2-1, with D uncertain. The germline V gene encodes CDR1 SGHRS and CDR2 YFSETQ. V lost 5 bases, J lost 3 bases, and 12 bases lay in between. The CDR3 has 14 amino acids. The CDR3 nucleotides are TGCGCCAGCAGTGCCCCTAACCTCTACAATGAGCAGTTCTTC. Its protein product is CASSAPNLYNEQFF.

This clone has more than one count but fewer than ten. This chain connects TRBV5-1 to TRBJ1-6; D may be TRBD1 (6 bases). Trimming removed 9 bases from V and 6 bases from J, with 13 bases in between. In germline, CDR1 is SGHRS, CDR2 YFSETQ. This CDR3 has 13 amino acids. This chain's CDR3 is CATGAGLNSPLHF. The CDR3 region has the DNA TGCGCCACAGGGGCAGGTCTTAATTCACCCCTCCACTTT.

On this clone itself: The same CDR3 can be traced to other DNA sequences in this sample. This rearrangement joins TRBV7-2 to TRBJ1-2, with D possibly matching TRBD1 (6 bases). V lost 6 bases and J 6 bases, leaving 14 bases between the germline ends. The CDR3 extends over 13 amino acids. Germline V gives CDR1 SGHTA, CDR2 FQGNSA. The CDR3 spells CASSLGGGDGYTF. CDR3 nucleotide sequence: TGTGCCAGCAGTCTCGGGGGGGGCGATGGCTACACCTTC.

This chain connects TRBV28 to TRBJ1-4; 10 positions match TRBD1. The CDR3 runs 16 residues. The germline CDR1 and CDR2 sequences are MDHEN and SYDVKM. The V and J ends lost 7 bases and 8 bases, in that order; junction bases with no gene match: 13. The CDR3 region has the DNA TGTGCCAGCATGACCGGGACAGGGGCTTCCACCGAAAAACTGTTTTTT. Amino acid sequence: CASMTGTGASTEKLFF. The whole variable domain, remainder taken from reference TRBV28 and TRBJ1-4, is DVKVTQSSRYLVKRTGEKVFLECVQDMDHENMFWYRQDPGLGLRLIYFSYDVKMKEKGDIPEGYSVSREKKERFSLILESASTNQTSMYLCASMTGTGASTEKLFFGSGTQLSVL.

The V call is TRBV9, the J call TRBJ2-7; D not certain. V was clipped by 4 bases and J by 2 bases, with 16 bases between them. The germline V gene has CDR1 SGDLS and CDR2 YYNGEE. The CDR3 runs 15 residues. This CDR3 reads CASSLSLDSPYEQYF. The CDR3 DNA follows: TGTGCCAGCAGCCTCAGTCTAGACTCTCCCTACGAGCAGTACTTC.

The chain joins TRBV6-1 to TRBJ1-1; D is perhaps TRBD1 (5 bases). Germline loops: CDR1 MNHNS, CDR2 SASEGT. V was cut by 10 bases and J by 0 bases, with 12 bases left in between. This CDR3 has 13 residues. DNA for the CDR3: TGTGCCACACAGGTTTCGGTGAACACTGAAGCTTTCTTT. This sequence encodes CATQVSVNTEAFF.

This chain connects TRBV5-1 to TRBJ2-1; 9 positions match TRBD1. The CDR3 is made up of 15 amino acids. The V segment lost 5 bases and the J segment 1 base; nucleotides outside the gene matches: 4. CDR1 SGHRS and CDR2 YFSETQ come from the germline V gene. In DNA form, the CDR3 reads TGCGCCAGCAGACTCGACAGGGGGTCCTACAATGAGCAGTTCTTC. Translated, it gives CASRLDRGSYNEQFF. Looking up the rest from reference TRBV5-1 and TRBJ2-1 gives the full variable domain: KAGVTQTPRYLIKTRGQQVTLSCSPISGHRSVSWYQQTPGQGLQFLFEYFSETQRNKGNFPGRFSGRQFSNSRSEMNVSTLELGDSALYLCASRLDRGSYNEQFFGPGTRLTVL.